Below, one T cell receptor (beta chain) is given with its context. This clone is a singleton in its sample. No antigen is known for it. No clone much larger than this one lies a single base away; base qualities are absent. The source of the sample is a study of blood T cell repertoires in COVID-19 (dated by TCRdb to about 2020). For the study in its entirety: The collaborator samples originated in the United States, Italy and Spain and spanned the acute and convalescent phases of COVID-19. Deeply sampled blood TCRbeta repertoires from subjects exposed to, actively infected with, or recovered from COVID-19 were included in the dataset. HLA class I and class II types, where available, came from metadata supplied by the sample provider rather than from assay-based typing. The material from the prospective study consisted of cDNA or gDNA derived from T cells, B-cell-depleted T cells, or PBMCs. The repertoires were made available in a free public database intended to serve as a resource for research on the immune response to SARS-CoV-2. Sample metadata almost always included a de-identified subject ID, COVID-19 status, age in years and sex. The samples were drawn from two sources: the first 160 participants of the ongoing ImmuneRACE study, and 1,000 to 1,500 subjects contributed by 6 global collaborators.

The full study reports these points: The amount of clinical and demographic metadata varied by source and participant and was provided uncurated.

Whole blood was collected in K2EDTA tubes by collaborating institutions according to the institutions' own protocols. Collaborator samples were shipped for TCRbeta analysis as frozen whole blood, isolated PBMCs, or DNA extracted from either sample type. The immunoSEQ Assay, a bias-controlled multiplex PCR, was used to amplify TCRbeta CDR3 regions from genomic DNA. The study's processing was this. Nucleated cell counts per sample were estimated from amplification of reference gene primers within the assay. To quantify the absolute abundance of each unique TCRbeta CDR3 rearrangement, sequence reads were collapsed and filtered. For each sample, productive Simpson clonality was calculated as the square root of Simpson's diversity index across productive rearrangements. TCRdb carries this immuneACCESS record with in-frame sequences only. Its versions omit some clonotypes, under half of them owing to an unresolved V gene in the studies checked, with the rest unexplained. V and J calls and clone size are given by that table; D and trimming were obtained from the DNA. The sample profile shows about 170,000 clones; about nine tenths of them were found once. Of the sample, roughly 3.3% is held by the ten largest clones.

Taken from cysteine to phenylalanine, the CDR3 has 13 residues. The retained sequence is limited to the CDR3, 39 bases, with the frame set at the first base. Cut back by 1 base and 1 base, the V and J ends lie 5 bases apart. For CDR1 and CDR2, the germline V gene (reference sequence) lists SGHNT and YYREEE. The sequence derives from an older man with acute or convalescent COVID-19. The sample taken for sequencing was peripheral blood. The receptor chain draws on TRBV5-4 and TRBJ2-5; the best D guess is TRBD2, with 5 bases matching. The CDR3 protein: CASSLSGQETQYF. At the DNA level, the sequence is TGTGCCAGCAGCTTGAGCGGCCAAGAGACCCAGTACTTC.